Here is one T cell receptor beta chain with its context. Its antigen remains unidentified. This sample was taken from a study of identical twins. Between the trimmed V and J ends, which lost 3 bases and 7 bases, there was a span of 16 bases. This CDR3 has 14 residues. Germline lookup yields CDR1 KGHSH and CDR2 LQKENI. TCRdb redid the calling of the 5' RACE reads with MiXCR, one entry per CDR3 protein. This sample yields about 1.7 million distinct CDR3 sequences, of which under 35% are seen a single time; around 0.25% belongs to the top ten. Overall study results and limits: Memory repertoires lacked the insertion deficit that abundant cord blood beta clonotypes showed. Excess sharing by twins proved weaker in beta out-of-frame sequences. Recombination models fit unrelated individuals' TCR alpha sharing but underestimated twins'. Sequences that were out-of-frame, alpha and twin-shared displayed an excess of low generation probability.

Sequencing was carried out using cord blood. The J gene is TRBJ2-7, the V gene TRBV18; D gene ambiguous. This TCR derives from a newborn girl in good health. The CDR3 bases are TGTGCCAGCTCACCCTTCTCCGGGTCCAATGAGCAGTACTTC. It codes for CASSPFSGSNEQYF.